The 14 T cell receptor beta chains below all came from one sample that was sequenced in a study of cytomegalovirus exposure and HLA in healthy donors. Sequencing was performed with immunoSEQ multiplex PCR; in TCRdb, only in-frame clones are kept and a portion is missing. The sample records 150,000 to 200,000 clones, roughly 85% being singletons. The sequenced sample was PBMCs. Receptor source: a man between 18 and 29 years old in good health and CMV-seropositive.

CDR3 coding DNA: TGTGCCTGGAGTGTCGGACAGTCAAATGAAAAACTGTTTTTT. Its protein product is CAWSVGQSNEKLFF. The chain couples TRBV30 to TRBJ1-4; maybe TRBD1 (6 bases). Germline V gene data show CDR1 as GTSNPN and CDR2 as SVGIG (reference sequence). The germline V and J ends were trimmed by 0 bases and 5 bases, with 10 bases remaining between them. The CDR3 runs to 14 residues. The full variable domain, with the rest looked up from reference TRBV30 and TRBJ1-4, is SQTIHQWPATLVQPVGSPLSLECTVEGTSNPNLYWYRQAAGRGLQLLFYSVGIGQISSEVPQNLSASRPQDRQFILSSKKLLLSDSGFYLCAWSVGQSNEKLFFGSGTQLSVL.

This chain connects TRBV9 to TRBJ2-6; a weak D match, TRBD2 (5 bases). CDR3 size: 15 residues. Germline loops: CDR1 SGDLS, CDR2 YYNGEE. The germline V and J ends were trimmed by 5 bases and 4 bases, with 13 bases remaining between them. The CDR3 protein is CASRARESGANVLTF. As DNA, the CDR3 is TGTGCCAGCAGAGCGAGGGAGTCAGGGGCCAACGTCCTGACTTTC.

This rearrangement joins TRBV7-8 to TRBJ2-7, with D possibly matching TRBD1 (5 bases). V lost 5 bases and J 3 bases, leaving 17 bases between the germline ends. Germline CDR1 reads SGHVS; CDR2 reads FQNEAQ. The CDR3 extends over 15 amino acids. In DNA, the CDR3 is TGTGCCAGCAGCCAAAGATCTAAAGGGGACTACGAGCAGTACTTC. It yields the protein CASSQRSKGDYEQYF.

The chain combines TRBV4-1 with TRBJ2-5, with D unclear. The germline V gene has CDR1 MGHRA and CDR2 YSYEKL. V was clipped by 0 bases and J by 2 bases, with 10 bases between them. The CDR3 extends over 15 amino acids. In nucleotides, the CDR3 is TGCGCCAGCAGCCAAGACCTAGGTCTACAAGAGACCCAGTACTTC. Translating it yields CASSQDLGLQETQYF.

This chain connects TRBV9 to TRBJ1-2; weak D call: TRBD1 (5 bases). CDR1 is SGDLS and CDR2 is YYNGEE in the germline V gene. V gave up 3 bases and J gave up 4 bases, with 10 bases separating them. The CDR3 is 13 amino acids. The CDR3 region has the DNA TGTGCCAGCAGCGATTCAGGGATCTATGGCTACACCTTC. As protein: CASSDSGIYGYTF.

Only a few counts were recorded for this clone. This chain joins TRBV4-1 and TRBJ1-5; the D gene is possibly TRBD1 (5 bases). Germline V gene sequence: CDR1 MGHRA, CDR2 YSYEKL. The CDR3 length is 15 residues. V lost 1 base to trimming and J lost 3 bases, with 10 bases between them. DNA for the CDR3: TGCGCCAGCAGCCAAGCGGCAGGGATCAATCAGCCCCAGCATTTT. Translation gives CASSQAAGINQPQHF.

The genes are TRBV30 and TRBJ2-1, with a tentative D call TRBD2 (6 bases). Between the trimmed V and J ends, which lost 2 bases and 4 bases, there was a span of 18 bases. CDR1 is GTSNPN and CDR2 is SVGIG in the germline V gene (reference sequence). This CDR3 is 16 amino acids long. The CDR3 DNA follows: TGTGCCTGGAGTCTCGGCTTAGCGGTACTATACAATGAGCAGTTCTTC. This codes for CAWSLGLAVLYNEQFF.

The chain carries TRBV28 and TRBJ2-7; D call uncertain. V lost 6 bases, J lost 4 bases, and 10 bases lay in between. The CDR3 consists of 12 residues. The germline V gene encodes CDR1 MDHEN and CDR2 SYDVKM. This CDR3 reads CASSVTDYEQYF. The CDR3 DNA is TGTGCCAGCAGCGTTACAGATTACGAGCAGTACTTC.

The count of this clone is one. The sample has other DNA sequences that encode this CDR3 too. The chain uses TRBV5-1 and TRBJ1-1; D not certain. V lost 2 bases and J lost 8, with 7 bases in between. This CDR3 contains 11 residues. Germline CDR1 and CDR2: SGHRS and YFSETQ. The CDR3 region has the DNA TGCGCCAGCAGCTTTGGTACAGAAGCTTTCTTT. It translates to CASSFGTEAFF. Full variable domain (remainder filled in from reference TRBV5-1 and TRBJ1-1): KAGVTQTPRYLIKTRGQQVTLSCSPISGHRSVSWYQQTPGQGLQFLFEYFSETQRNKGNFPGRFSGRQFSNSRSEMNVSTLELGDSALYLCASSFGTEAFFGQGTRLTVV.

The V and J genes are TRBV2 and TRBJ1-1; D perhaps matches TRBD1 (5 bases). This CDR3 is built from 14 residues. V lost 8 bases and J lost 0, with 13 bases in between. Germline CDR1 SNHLY, CDR2 FYNNEI. This chain's CDR3 is CASLPTGMNTEAFF. The CDR3 nucleotides are TGTGCCAGCCTCCCCACAGGTATGAACACTGAAGCTTTCTTT.

The chain employs TRBV5-1 and TRBJ2-7; tentatively, D is TRBD1 (5 bases). V shed 0 bases and J shed 2 bases, with 12 bases lying between them. The CDR3 contains 15 residues. Germline V gene sequence: CDR1 SGHRS, CDR2 YFSETQ. The CDR3 spells CASSLGMQGPYEQYF. CDR3 nucleotides: TGCGCCAGCAGCTTGGGAATGCAGGGCCCCTACGAGCAGTACTTC.

The chain employs TRBV5-4 and TRBJ2-5; 11 nucleotides match TRBD2. V dropped 4 bases and J dropped 1; count of bases not matched to a gene: 9. There are 17 residues in the CDR3. CDR1 is SGHNT, CDR2 YYREEE, per germline (reference sequence). The CDR3 region is CASSGSGTSGPQETQYF. The CDR3 bases are TGTGCCAGCAGCGGATCGGGGACTAGCGGACCCCAAGAGACCCAGTACTTC.

This clone occurred a few times. The CDR3 region is CASSLTLGNYGYTF. DNA of the CDR3: TGTGCCAGCAGCCTGACCCTCGGGAACTATGGCTACACCTTC. The chain carries TRBV28 and TRBJ1-2; D is uncertain. Per the germline V gene, CDR1 is MDHEN and CDR2 is SYDVKM. This CDR3 region has 14 residues. The V and J ends lost 6 bases and 2 bases respectively, with 13 bases between them.

The V call is TRBV21-1, the J call TRBJ1-2; the table gives TRBD1 as D, unverified against the DNA. TRBV21-1 is described as a pseudogene. CDR3 length: 15 amino acids. The CDR3 reads CASNSWQGANYGYTF. The CDR3 DNA is TGTGCCAGCAACTCCTGGCAGGGGGCTAACTATGGCTACACCTTC.